The present T cell receptor beta chain was sequenced within a study of molecular identifiers for immune sequencing clone quantification. Regarding the study as a whole: In cases of identical TCR molecules sharing a barcode, highly expanded clone sizes could be underestimated. Whereas naive cells kept under 1% of molecules in clones above 20 RNA copies, such clones held over 99% in effectors.

This clonotype appeared a few times. What it binds is unknown. TCRdb reanalysed the PCR reads using MiXCR and keeps one entry per CDR3 protein. The sample holds approximately 680,000 distinct CDR3 sequences, 25% seen once. The sample comprised naive CD8+ T cells from blood, with Jurkat cell RNA spiked in. Indicated subset: FACS-sorted CD8+CD4-CCR7+CD45RA+ naive T cells. This TCR was sampled from a human donor in good health. Some libraries in this study had Jurkat cell RNA spiked in.

The chain's CDR3 is CASSPVGAGELFF. The CDR3 coding sequence is TGTGCCAGCAGCCCCGTGGGGGCCGGGGAGCTGTTTTTT. V is TRBV14 and J is TRBJ2-2; tentatively, D is TRBD1 or TRBD2 (5 bases each). The germline V gene encodes CDR1 SGHDN and CDR2 FVKESK. Trimming left V 4 bases short and J 6 bases short, with 9 bases between. CDR3 size: 13 residues.